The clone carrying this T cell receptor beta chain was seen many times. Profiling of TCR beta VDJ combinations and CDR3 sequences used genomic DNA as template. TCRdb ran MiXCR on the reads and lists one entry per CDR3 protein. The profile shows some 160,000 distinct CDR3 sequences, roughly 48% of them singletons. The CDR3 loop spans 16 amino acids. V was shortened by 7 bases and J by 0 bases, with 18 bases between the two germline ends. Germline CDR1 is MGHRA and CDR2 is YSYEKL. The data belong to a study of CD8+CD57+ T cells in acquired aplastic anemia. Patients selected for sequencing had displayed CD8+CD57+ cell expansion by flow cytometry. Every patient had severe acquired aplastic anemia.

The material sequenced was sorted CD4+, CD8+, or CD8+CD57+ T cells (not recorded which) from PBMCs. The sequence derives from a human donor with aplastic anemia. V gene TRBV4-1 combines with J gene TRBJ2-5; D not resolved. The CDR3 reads CASKAGSGRDQETQYF. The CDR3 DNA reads TGCGCCAGCAAAGCCGGGTCAGGCCGGGACCAAGAGACCCAGTACTTC.